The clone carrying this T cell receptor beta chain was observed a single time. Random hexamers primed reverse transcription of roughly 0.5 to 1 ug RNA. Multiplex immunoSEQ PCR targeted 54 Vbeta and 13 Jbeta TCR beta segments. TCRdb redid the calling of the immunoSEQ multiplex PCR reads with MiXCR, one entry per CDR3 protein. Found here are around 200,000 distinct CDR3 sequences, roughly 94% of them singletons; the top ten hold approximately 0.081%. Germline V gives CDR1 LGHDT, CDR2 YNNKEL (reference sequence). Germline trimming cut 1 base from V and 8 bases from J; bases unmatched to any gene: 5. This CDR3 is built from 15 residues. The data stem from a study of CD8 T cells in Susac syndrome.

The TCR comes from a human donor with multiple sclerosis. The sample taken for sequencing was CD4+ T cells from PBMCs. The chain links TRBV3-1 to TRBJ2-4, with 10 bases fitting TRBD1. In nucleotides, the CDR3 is TGTGCCAGCAGCCAAGGACAGGGGGCTTGGGACATTCAGTACTTC. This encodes CASSQGQGAWDIQYF.